This TCR beta chain appears in the sequencing data of a study of T cell responses to AZD1222 COVID-19 vaccine. Here immunoSEQ multiplex PCR was the method, and the copy in TCRdb shows in-frame clones only, minus some. The top ten hold roughly 0.87% of the sample, which has some 140,000 clones, over 90% seen once. The CDR3 totals 14 residues. CDR1 and CDR2 (germline): MNHEY, SVGAGI. V gave up 7 bases and J gave up 1 base, with 11 bases separating them. Study findings and constraints: Vaccination with two AZD1222 doses was followed by a rise in Spike-specific TCR breadth and depth. The reported proportion of spike-specific TCRs targeting unmutated variant regions was nearly half. Possibly, clonal diversity was underestimated; donors were largely white British and included more females. CD4 TCRs associated with vaccination spanned spike, dominating at 160-218 and 743-854.

In regard to this clone: Antigen specificity is unknown.

Here the sequenced sample was peripheral blood, taken on day 0 of AZD1222 vaccination. The genes are TRBV6-5 and TRBJ1-5, with a weak D call TRBD1 (6 bases). The TCR sequence derives from an adult in good health. The CDR3 protein is CASKSGGSNQPQHF. The CDR3 DNA reads as TGTGCCAGCAAATCCGGGGGCAGCAATCAGCCCCAGCATTTT.